This T cell receptor beta chain was profiled in a study of T cells in Graves' hyperthyroidism and ophthalmopathy. Authors of the study amplified TCR beta CDR3 regions from RNA transcripts. An initial round of RT-PCR targeting the TCR CDR3 relied on the HTBI primer set. TCRdb independently ran MiXCR on the multiplex PCR reads; one entry per CDR3 protein. This sample has under 700,000 distinct CDR3 sequences, with 16% found just once. The CDR3 is made up of 15 amino acids. In germline, CDR1 is MNHNS, CDR2 SASEGT. This clonotype has only a few counts. At one boundary the junction diverges from the germline segment, which might be a read error.

Sequencing was done on a sample of blood. V usage is TRBV6-1 and J usage is TRBJ1-5, with D uncertain. The sequence derives from a young woman with Graves' hyperthyroidism. The CDR3 bases are TGTGCCAGCAATGAACTGTGGGCCTCCAATCAGCCCCAGCATTTT. This encodes CASNELWASNQPQHF.